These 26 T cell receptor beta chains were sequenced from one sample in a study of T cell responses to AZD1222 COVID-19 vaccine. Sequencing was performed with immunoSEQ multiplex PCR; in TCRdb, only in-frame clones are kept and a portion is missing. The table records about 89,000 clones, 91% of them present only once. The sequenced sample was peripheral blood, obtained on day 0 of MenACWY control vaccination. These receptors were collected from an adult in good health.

The CDR3, as DNA: TGTGCCAGCAGCCGGGACAGGGGTTATGGCTACACCTTC. Encoded protein: CASSRDRGYGYTF. The chain carries TRBV14 and TRBJ1-2, with TRBD1 matching 10 bases. The CDR3 totals 13 residues. Germline-derived CDR1 and CDR2 are SGHDN and FVKESK. V shed 4 bases and J 5 bases; nucleotides not matched to a gene: 1.

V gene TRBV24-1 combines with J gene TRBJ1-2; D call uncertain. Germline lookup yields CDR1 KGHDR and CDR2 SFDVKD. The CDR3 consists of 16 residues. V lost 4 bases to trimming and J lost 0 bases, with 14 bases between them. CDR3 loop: CATSERPALANYGYTF. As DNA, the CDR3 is TGTGCCACCAGTGAGCGCCCGGCGTTAGCTAACTATGGCTACACCTTC.

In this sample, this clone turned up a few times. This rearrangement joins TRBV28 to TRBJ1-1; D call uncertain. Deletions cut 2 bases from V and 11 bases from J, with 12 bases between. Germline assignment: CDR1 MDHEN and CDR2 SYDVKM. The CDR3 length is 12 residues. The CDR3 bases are TGTGCCAGCAGTTTAGGTGGGCTGGACGCTTTCTTT. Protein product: CASSLGGLDAFF.

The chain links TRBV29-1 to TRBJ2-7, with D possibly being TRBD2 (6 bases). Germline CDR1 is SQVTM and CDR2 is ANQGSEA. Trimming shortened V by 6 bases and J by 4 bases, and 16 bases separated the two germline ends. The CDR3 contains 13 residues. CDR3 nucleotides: TGCAGCGTCGGACTAAGGACGGGGTACGAGCAGTACTTC. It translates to CSVGLRTGYEQYF.

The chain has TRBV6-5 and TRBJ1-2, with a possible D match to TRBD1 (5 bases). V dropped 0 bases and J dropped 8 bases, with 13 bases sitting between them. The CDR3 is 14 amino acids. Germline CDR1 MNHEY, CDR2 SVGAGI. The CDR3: CASSYSWDGQGYTF. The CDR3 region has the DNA TGTGCCAGCAGTTACTCCTGGGACGGGCAAGGCTACACCTTC.

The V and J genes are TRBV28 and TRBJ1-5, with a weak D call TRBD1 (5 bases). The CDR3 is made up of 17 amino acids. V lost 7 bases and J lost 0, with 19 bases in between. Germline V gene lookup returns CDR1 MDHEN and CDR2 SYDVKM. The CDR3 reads CASTPYRQSASNQPQHF. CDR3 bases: TGTGCCAGCACCCCCTACAGGCAGTCAGCTAGCAATCAGCCCCAGCATTTT.

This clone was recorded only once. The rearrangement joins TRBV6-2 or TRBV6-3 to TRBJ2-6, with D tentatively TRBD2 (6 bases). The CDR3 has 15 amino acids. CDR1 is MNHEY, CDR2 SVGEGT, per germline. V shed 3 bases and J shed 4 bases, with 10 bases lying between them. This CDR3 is CASSYEGRGANVLTF. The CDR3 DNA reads TGTGCCAGCAGTTATGAGGGGAGGGGGGCCAACGTCCTGACTTTC.

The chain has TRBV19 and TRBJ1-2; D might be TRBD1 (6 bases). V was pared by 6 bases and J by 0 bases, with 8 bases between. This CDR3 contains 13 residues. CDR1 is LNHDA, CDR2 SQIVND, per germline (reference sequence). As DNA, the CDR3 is TGTGCCAGTAGGACAGGAGCTAACTATGGCTACACCTTC. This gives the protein CASRTGANYGYTF.

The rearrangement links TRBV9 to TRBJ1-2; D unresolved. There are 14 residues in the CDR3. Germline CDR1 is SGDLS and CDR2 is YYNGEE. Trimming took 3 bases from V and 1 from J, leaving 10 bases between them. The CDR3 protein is CASSAEAFNYGYTF. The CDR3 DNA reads TGTGCCAGCAGCGCCGAGGCTTTTAACTATGGCTACACCTTC.

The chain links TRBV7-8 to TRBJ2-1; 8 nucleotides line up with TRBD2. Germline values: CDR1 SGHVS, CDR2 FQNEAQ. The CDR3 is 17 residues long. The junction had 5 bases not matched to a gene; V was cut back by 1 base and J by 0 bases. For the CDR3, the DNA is TGTGCCAGCAGCTTAGAATTAGCGGGGAGCTCCTACAATGAGCAGTTCTTC. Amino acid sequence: CASSLELAGSSYNEQFF.

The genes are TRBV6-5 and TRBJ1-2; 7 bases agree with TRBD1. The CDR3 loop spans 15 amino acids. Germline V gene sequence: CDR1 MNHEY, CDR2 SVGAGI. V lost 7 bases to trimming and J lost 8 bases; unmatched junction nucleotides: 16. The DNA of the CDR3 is TGTGCCAGCAAAGGGGGGCCCTCGACAGGGTTCGGCTACACCTTC. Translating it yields CASKGGPSTGFGYTF.

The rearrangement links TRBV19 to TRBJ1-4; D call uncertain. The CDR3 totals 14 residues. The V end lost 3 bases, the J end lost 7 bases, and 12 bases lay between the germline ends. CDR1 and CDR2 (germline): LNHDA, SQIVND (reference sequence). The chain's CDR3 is CASSIPNRGEKLFF. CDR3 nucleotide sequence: TGTGCCAGTAGTATCCCGAACCGGGGTGAAAAACTGTTTTTT.

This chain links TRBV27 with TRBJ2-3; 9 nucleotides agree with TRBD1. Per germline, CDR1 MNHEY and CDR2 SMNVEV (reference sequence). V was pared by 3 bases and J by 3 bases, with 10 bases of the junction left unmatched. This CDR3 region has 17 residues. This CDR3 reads CASSFEADRGWTDTQYF. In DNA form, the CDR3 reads TGTGCCAGCAGTTTCGAAGCGGACAGGGGATGGACAGATACGCAGTATTTT.

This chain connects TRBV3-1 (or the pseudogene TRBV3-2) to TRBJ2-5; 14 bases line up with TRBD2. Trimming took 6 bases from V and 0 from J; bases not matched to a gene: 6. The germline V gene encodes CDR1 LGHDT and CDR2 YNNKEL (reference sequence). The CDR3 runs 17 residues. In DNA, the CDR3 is TGTGCCAGCAGACGACTAGCGGGAGGGGGGAACCAAGAGACCCAGTACTTC. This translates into CASRRLAGGGNQETQYF.

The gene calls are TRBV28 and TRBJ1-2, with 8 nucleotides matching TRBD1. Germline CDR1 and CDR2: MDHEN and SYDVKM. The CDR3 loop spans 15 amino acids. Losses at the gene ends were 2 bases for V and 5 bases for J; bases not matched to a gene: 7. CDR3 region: CASSLGGTGRYGYTF. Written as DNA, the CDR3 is TGTGCCAGCAGTTTAGGCGGGACAGGACGGTATGGCTACACCTTC.

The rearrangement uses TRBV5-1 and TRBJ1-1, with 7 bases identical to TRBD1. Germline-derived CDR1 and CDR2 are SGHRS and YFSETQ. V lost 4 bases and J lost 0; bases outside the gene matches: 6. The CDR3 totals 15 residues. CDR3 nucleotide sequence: TGCGCCAGCAGCCCAAAGACAGGGATGAACACTGAAGCTTTCTTT. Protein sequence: CASSPKTGMNTEAFF.

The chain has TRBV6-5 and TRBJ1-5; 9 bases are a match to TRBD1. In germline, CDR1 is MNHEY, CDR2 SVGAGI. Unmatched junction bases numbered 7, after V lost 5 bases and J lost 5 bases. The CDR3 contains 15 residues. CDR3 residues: CASSHTGGPDQPQHF. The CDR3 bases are TGTGCCAGCAGTCACACAGGGGGCCCGGATCAGCCCCAGCATTTT.

DNA of the CDR3: TGTGCCAGCACGGGCTCCTACGGGAGCTACGAGCAGTACTTC. Its translation is CASTGSYGSYEQYF. The chain recombines TRBV28 with TRBJ2-7, with D perhaps matching TRBD2 (6 bases). The germline V gene encodes CDR1 MDHEN and CDR2 SYDVKM. V was shortened by 7 bases and J by 3 bases, with 16 bases between the two germline ends. This CDR3 is built from 14 residues.

The CDR3 coding sequence is TGTGCCAGCAGTTACGGCCGACCTGCGGAGACCCAGTACTTC. Translating it yields CASSYGRPAETQYF. V gene TRBV6-2 or TRBV6-3 combines with J gene TRBJ2-5; D is unclear. The CDR3 extends over 14 amino acids. The V end lost 2 bases, the J end lost 5 bases, and 12 bases lay between the germline ends. Germline assignment: CDR1 MNHEY and CDR2 SVGEGT.

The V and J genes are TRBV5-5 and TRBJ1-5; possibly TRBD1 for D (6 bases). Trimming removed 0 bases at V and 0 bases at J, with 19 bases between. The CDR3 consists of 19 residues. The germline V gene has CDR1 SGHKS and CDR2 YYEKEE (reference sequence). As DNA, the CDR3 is TGTGCCAGCAGCTTGGACGGGACAAGATCCCCATATAGCAATCAGCCCCAGCATTTT. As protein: CASSLDGTRSPYSNQPQHF.

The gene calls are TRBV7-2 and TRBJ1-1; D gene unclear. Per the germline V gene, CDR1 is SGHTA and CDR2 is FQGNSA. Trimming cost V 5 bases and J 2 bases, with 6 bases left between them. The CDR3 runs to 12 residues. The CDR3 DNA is TGTGCCAGCAGCGAATCTAACACTGAAGCTTTCTTT. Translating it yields CASSESNTEAFF.

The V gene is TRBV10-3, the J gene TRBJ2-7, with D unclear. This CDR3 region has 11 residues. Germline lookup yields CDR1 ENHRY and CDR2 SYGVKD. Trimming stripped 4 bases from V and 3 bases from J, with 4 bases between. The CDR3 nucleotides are TGTGCCATCAGTGGCAACTACGAGCAGTACTTC. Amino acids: CAISGNYEQYF.

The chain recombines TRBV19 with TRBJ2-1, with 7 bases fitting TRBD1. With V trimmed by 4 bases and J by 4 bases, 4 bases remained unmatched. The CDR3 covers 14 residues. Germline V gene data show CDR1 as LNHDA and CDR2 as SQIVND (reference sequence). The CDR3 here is CASSKGTEYNEQFF. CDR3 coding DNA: TGTGCCAGTAGTAAAGGGACAGAATACAATGAGCAGTTCTTC. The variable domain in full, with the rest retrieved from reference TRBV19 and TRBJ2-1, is DGGITQSPKYLFRKEGQNVTLSCEQNLNHDAMYWYRQDPGQGLRLIYYSQIVNDFQKGDIAEGYSVSREKKESFPLTVTSAQKNPTAFYLCASSKGTEYNEQFFGPGTRLTVL.

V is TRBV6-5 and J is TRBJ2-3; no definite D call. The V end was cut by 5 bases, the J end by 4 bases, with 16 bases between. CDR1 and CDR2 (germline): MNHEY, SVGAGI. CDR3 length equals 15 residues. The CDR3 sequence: CASSPSVGVADTQYF. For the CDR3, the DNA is TGTGCCAGCAGTCCCTCGGTTGGCGTCGCAGATACGCAGTATTTT.

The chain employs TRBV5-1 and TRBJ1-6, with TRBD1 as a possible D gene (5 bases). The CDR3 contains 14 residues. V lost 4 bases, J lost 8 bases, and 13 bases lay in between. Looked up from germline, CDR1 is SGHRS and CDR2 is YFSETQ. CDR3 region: CASSIPGSDSPLHF. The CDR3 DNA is TGCGCCAGCAGCATTCCAGGGTCAGATTCACCCCTCCACTTT.

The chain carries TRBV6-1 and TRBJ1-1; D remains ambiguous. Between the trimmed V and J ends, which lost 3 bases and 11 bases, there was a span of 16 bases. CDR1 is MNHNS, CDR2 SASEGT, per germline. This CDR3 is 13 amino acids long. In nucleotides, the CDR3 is TGTGCCAGCAGTGATAATGGCCCAACGCGGGCTTTCTTT. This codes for CASSDNGPTRAFF.